Detailed here is one T cell receptor (beta chain). Its specificity is unknown. An immunoSEQ assay, version v3.0, was performed at survey level. The assay was immunoSEQ multiplex PCR, and TCRdb's table has in-frame clones only and misses some. The table includes 15,000 to 20,000 clones, roughly 77% detected once. This sample stems from a study of long-term antiretroviral therapy in people with HIV. Looked up from germline, CDR1 is SQVTM and CDR2 is ANQGSEA. This CDR3 has 14 residues. V lost 5 bases to trimming and J lost 1 base, with 14 bases between them. No donor had fewer than one pre-ART PBMC sample or fewer than two post-ART PBMC samples. Every one of the participants with HIV received treatment in the United States. Study conclusions and caveats: Against controls, HIV repertoires showed narrower ranges of CDR3 length. Post-treatment diversity went higher with ART but stayed below transplant donor controls.

This TCR came from a man between 18 and 35 years old with HIV. The chain is built from TRBV29-1 and TRBJ1-1; D is uncertain. The sample in question was unsorted PBMCs, obtained 0.3 years after starting antiretroviral therapy. The CDR3 loop is CSVTRQRSNTEAFF. For the CDR3, the DNA is TGCAGCGTTACGAGGCAAAGGTCGAACACTGAAGCTTTCTTT.